This T cell receptor beta chain was recovered during a study of blood T cell repertoires in COVID-19. Produced via immunoSEQ multiplex PCR; TCRdb's table is partial and in-frame only. The sample contains approximately 220,000 clones, 85% to 90% of which appear only once. The germline gives CDR1 SGHVS, CDR2 FNYEAQ. There are 17 residues in the CDR3. Trimming took 8 bases from V and 1 from J, leaving 23 bases between them. This TCR came from a woman younger than 35 in a cohort exposed to, infected with or recovered from COVID-19 (not recorded which). Sequenced input: PBMCs or T cells enriched from blood (not recorded which). This rearrangement joins TRBV7-6 to TRBJ1-2; tentative D call: TRBD1 (5 bases). The CDR3: CASGSGGWTDGNYGYTF. The CDR3 bases are TGTGCCAGCGGAAGTGGGGGGTGGACGGATGGTAACTATGGCTACACCTTC.